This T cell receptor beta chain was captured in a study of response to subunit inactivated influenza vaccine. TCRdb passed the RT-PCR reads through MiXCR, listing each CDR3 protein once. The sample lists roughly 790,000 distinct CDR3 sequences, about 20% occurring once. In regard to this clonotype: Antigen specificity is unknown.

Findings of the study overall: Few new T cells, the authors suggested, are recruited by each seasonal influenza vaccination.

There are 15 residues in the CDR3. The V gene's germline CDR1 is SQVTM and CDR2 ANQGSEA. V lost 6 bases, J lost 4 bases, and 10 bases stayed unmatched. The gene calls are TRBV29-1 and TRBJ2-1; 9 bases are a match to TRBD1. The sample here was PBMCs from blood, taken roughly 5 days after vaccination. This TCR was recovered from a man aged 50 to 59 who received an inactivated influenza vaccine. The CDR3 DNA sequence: TGCAGCGTCTGGATCGGGACAGGGCCTTACAATGAGCAGTTCTTC. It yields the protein CSVWIGTGPYNEQFF.